This T cell receptor (beta chain) was obtained from a study of identical twins (dated by TCRdb to about 2016). For context, the study as a whole: To test whether fetal clonotypes persist, the study used deep sequencing on TCR alpha and beta repertoires from monozygotic twins, unrelated adults of various ages, and cord blood. To rule out contamination, replicate twin experiments were performed at different times with different library preparation protocols. Findings and caveats that apply to the study as a whole: The excess sharing between twins in beta out-of-frame sequences was weaker because fewer shared sequences reduced the signal-to-noise ratio. Because the same donors could not be followed over many years, conclusions were based on cross-sectional statistical analysis. Recombination models systematically underestimated out-of-frame TCR alpha sharing in monozygotic twins but agreed with sharing between unrelated individuals. Invariant T cells such as MAIT and iNKT could partly confound zero-insertion analyses, though diverse VJ usage argued against this for most clonotypes. Compared with coincidental sharing between unrelated individuals, an excess of low generation-probability sequences was observed among out-of-frame TCR alpha sequences shared between twins. Abundant cord blood beta clonotypes carried fewer insertions; young adult naive repertoires showed a weaker similar trend, while memory repertoires showed none.

Inclusive of the bounding cysteine and phenylalanine, the CDR3 is 14 residues long. Only the CDR3 DNA is retained, 42 bases long and in frame from the first base. The germline V gene specifies MNHEY as CDR1 and SVGEGT as CDR2. Trimming takes 6 bases from V and 2 bases from J, and the germline ends sit 14 bases apart. Every donor was a healthy Caucasian. The twin cohort consisted of three pairs of female monozygotic twins, all aged 18 to 29 years. Positive isolation kits from Invitrogen were used to isolate the CD4+ and CD8+ T cell populations. Libraries were made using 5' RACE. The instrument was an Illumina HiSeq 2000. Template switching added a universal primer binding site, and the final cDNA carried a unique molecular identifier that allowed TCR cDNA molecules to be counted accurately. Specific primers in the conserved constant-segment region were used to synthesize first-strand cDNA for the TCR alpha and beta chains. To control for contamination, every cDNA library was double barcoded, receiving both a SMART-Mk sample barcode and Illumina barcodes. TruSeq adapter sequences and Illumina sample barcodes were added in two successive PCR steps. The Illumina HiSeq platform was used with custom primers to sequence TCR alpha and beta cDNA libraries. Under the source paper's analysis protocol: MiGEC processed the raw reads to extract unique molecular identifiers, while MiXCR was used to determine the CDR3 positions. For each individual, recombination models were inferred using an EM algorithm with the repgenHMM and IGoR tools. The analysis of shared clonotypes was done with the tcR package in R, with sharing normalized by the product of cloneset sizes. To study raw recombination without the effects of thymic and clonal selection, out-of-frame nonproductive sequences were analyzed. TCRdb passed the public sequencing reads through fastp at Q25 and MiXCR, retaining productive beta sequences. Duplicate CDR3 protein sequences are folded into a single record with the most common DNA and genes. The V and J calls reflect TCRdb's pipeline rather than the authors' work. Counted in this sample were 400,000 to 550,000 distinct CDR3 sequences; 22% of them appeared once. Of the sample, about 0.91% falls within the top ten clones.

About this clonotype: Its antigen remains undetermined. Per-base qualities were not stored, and no clone one base away is much larger.

This same sample was also part of a study on T cells expressing NK-cell markers. The second source states: TCR beta-chain repertoires were profiled in sorted CD3+CD56+NKG2C+, CD3+CD56+NKG2C- and CD3+CD56-NKG2C+ T-cell subsets from fewer than 10 donors. Among the eight sequenced donors, seven were HCMV-seropositive and one was HCMV-seronegative. In several experiments an anti-gammadeltaTCR antibody was added to restrict sorting to alphabetaTCR-expressing T cells. For about 6 donors, the dominant CD3+CD56+NKG2C+ clonotypes were among the top 10 CD8+ clonotypes and accounted for about 1.0-7.5% of CD8+ T cells. Those dominant clonotypes were again the most abundant among CD3+CD56-NKG2C+ cells in a few donors, at about 28.3-65%. It remained unclear whether the expanded NKG2C-expressing T cell clones were specific for HCMV antigens. The eight sequenced donors were randomly selected healthy volunteers, three men and five women. To determine HCMV serostatus, a commercial ELISA kit was used to detect HCMV-specific IgG in serum. MIGEC was used to demultiplex reads and group reads by UMI, and MiTCR was used to assemble and quantify clonotypes. To exclude erroneous sequences, any TCR cDNA sequence not supported by at least two reads was discarded. The tcR package was used for downstream repertoire analysis, and clonotypes were matched between fractions using CDR3 nucleotide sequence together with V segment. VDJmatch was used to annotate antigen specificity against VDJdb, with one amino acid substitution in CDR3 permitted.

This clonotype was sampled from a woman between 18 and 29 years old in good health. The sample consisted of CD4+ T cells sorted from blood. This receptor chain uses TRBV6-2 or TRBV6-3 and TRBJ2-7; the D gene cannot be named for sure. This receptor carries the CDR3 CASRPTVGPYEQYF. The DNA sequence follows: TGTGCCAGCAGACCCACAGTTGGACCCTACGAGCAGTACTTC.